This T cell receptor beta chain was identified in a study of blood T cells in healthy people across ages. The study, taken as a whole, reports: Long-lived and aged donors differed, with more naive CD4+ cells and higher diversity in the long-lived.

With V trimmed by 6 bases and J by 1 base, 12 bases remained unmatched. The germline CDR1 and CDR2 sequences are DFQATT and SNEGSKA (reference sequence). The CDR3 covers 16 residues. Peripheral blood from each donor was collected in a volume of 8 to 10 milliliters. Samples each yielded at least 6 micrograms of total RNA. Worth noting for this clonotype: Its antigen is undetermined.

A sample-barcoded 5' primer and a J-beta primer mix were used in a second PCR of about 6 to 12 cycles. MiXCR was run by TCRdb on the 5' RACE reads, yielding one entry per CDR3 protein. The sample contains 1.5 million to 2 million distinct CDR3 sequences, 28% of which appear only once. J is TRBJ1-2 and V is TRBV20-1; 9 bases align to TRBD1. This clonotype originated in a woman younger than 45 in good health. Specimen: blood. CDR3 DNA sequence: TGCAGTGCCCCCTCCGGGACAGGGACTCTTAACTATGGCTACACCTTC. This gives the protein CSAPSGTGTLNYGYTF.